What follows are 30 T cell receptor beta chains derived from one specimen sequenced in a study of cytomegalovirus exposure and HLA in healthy donors. PCR primers comprised 60 Vbeta and 13 Jbeta primers. Sequencing used immunoSEQ multiplex PCR; TCRdb keeps in-frame clones, though not all of them. The sample records about 130,000 clones, 80% to 90% being singletons. The sequenced sample was PBMCs. The source is a woman aged 40 to 50 in good health and CMV-seropositive.

The sample holds a few counts of this clone. J is TRBJ1-2 and V is TRBV4-2; possible D gene TRBD1, 6 bases. The germline V and J ends were trimmed by 0 bases and 8 bases, with 13 bases remaining between them. Germline-derived CDR1 and CDR2 are LGHNA and YNFKEQ. This CDR3 is built from 14 residues. The CDR3 sequence: CASSQENRVGGYTF. The CDR3 nucleotides read TGTGCCAGCAGCCAAGAAAACAGGGTCGGGGGCTACACCTTC.

This clone was counted between two and nine times. The gene calls are TRBV4-3 and TRBJ1-4; tentative D call: TRBD1 (6 bases). Germline CDR1 reads LGHNA; CDR2 reads YSLEER. The CDR3 is made up of 18 amino acids. Trimming left V 3 bases short and J 6 bases short, with 23 bases between. The CDR3, as DNA: TGCGCCAGCAGCCAGCACCTCGGGAGGGGGACCTTCGATGAAAAACTGTTTTTT. Translation: CASSQHLGRGTFDEKLFF.

The chain carries TRBV29-1 and TRBJ2-7; 12 bases are a match to TRBD2. The CDR3 sequence is 14 residues long. Germline V gives CDR1 SQVTM, CDR2 ANQGSEA. V shed 7 bases, J shed 3 bases, and the junction held 7 bases outside the gene matches. CDR3 bases: TGCAGCGCTTTGACTAGCGGGGGCCACTACGAGCAGTACTTC. It encodes CSALTSGGHYEQYF.

The chain couples TRBV5-8 to TRBJ2-1, with 14 bases that match TRBD2. The CDR3 extends over 20 amino acids. V lost 0 bases, J lost 0 bases, and 8 bases stayed unmatched. In germline, CDR1 is SGHTS, CDR2 YDEGEE. CDR3 sequence reads: CASSLGRTSGRFFSYNEQFF. The CDR3 nucleotides read TGTGCCAGCAGCTTGGGAAGGACTAGCGGGAGGTTCTTCTCCTACAATGAGCAGTTCTTC. Full variable domain (outside the CDR3, taken from reference TRBV5-8 and TRBJ2-1): EAGVTQSPTHLIKTRGQQATLRCSPISGHTSVYWYQQALGLGLQFLLWYDEGEERNRGNFPPRFSGRQFPNYSSELNVNALELEDSALYLCASSLGRTSGRFFSYNEQFFGPGTRLTVL.

The J gene is TRBJ2-3, the V gene TRBV19, with 9 bases aligning to TRBD2. Losses at the gene ends were 8 bases for V and 1 base for J; bases not matched to a gene: 1. This CDR3 contains 13 residues. From germline, CDR1 is LNHDA and CDR2 SQIVND (reference sequence). The CDR3 loop reads CASRTSGTDTQYF. The CDR3 DNA is TGTGCCAGTCGGACTAGCGGCACAGATACGCAGTATTTT. The variable domain in full, completed from reference TRBV19 and TRBJ2-3, reads DGGITQSPKYLFRKEGQNVTLSCEQNLNHDAMYWYRQDPGQGLRLIYYSQIVNDFQKGDIAEGYSVSREKKESFPLTVTSAQKNPTAFYLCASRTSGTDTQYFGPGTRLTVL.

In its sample, this clone was seen a few times. The chain carries TRBV7-9 and TRBJ2-7; D is perhaps TRBD2 (6 bases). V was trimmed by 7 bases and J by 6 bases, leaving 22 bases between them. CDR1 is SEHNR and CDR2 is FQNEAQ in the germline V gene (reference sequence). The CDR3 has 15 residues. CDR3 sequence reads: CASKRIREFISEQYF. The DNA of the CDR3 is TGTGCCAGCAAACGGATCCGGGAGTTCATTTCCGAGCAGTACTTC.

The V and J genes are TRBV7-3 and TRBJ2-7; TRBD2 matches 9 bases. Germline-derived CDR1 and CDR2 are SGHTA and FQGTGA. V lost 3 bases and J lost 7; bases outside the gene matches: 4. The CDR3 is 13 amino acids. The CDR3 bases are TGTGCCAGCAGCTTGACTAGCGGCCTTGAGCAGTACTTC. It encodes CASSLTSGLEQYF.

This rearrangement joins TRBV2 to TRBJ2-7; 10 bases are shared with TRBD1. V was pared by 0 bases and J by 3 bases, with 8 bases of the junction left unmatched. The CDR3 runs 17 residues. The germline V gene has CDR1 SNHLY and CDR2 FYNNEI. The CDR3 DNA reads TGTGCCAGCAGTGAAGCCAGAGGGGGGGACAGGGGCTACGAGCAGTACTTC. Protein sequence: CASSEARGGDRGYEQYF.

The chain couples TRBV5-1 to TRBJ2-3; TRBD2 agrees at 10 bases. The ends lost 4 bases at V and 8 bases at J; junction bases unmatched: 13. CDR3 length: 16 amino acids. The germline gives CDR1 SGHRS, CDR2 YFSETQ. The CDR3 is CASSPRTSGPPGTQYF. As DNA, the CDR3 is TGCGCCAGCAGCCCCCGGACTAGCGGCCCCCCGGGTACGCAGTATTTT. Full variable domain (rest looked up from reference TRBV5-1 and TRBJ2-3): KAGVTQTPRYLIKTRGQQVTLSCSPISGHRSVSWYQQTPGQGLQFLFEYFSETQRNKGNFPGRFSGRQFSNSRSEMNVSTLELGDSALYLCASSPRTSGPPGTQYFGPGTRLTVL.

This clone was counted only a few times. This chain links TRBV6-5 with TRBJ1-4, with D perhaps TRBD1 (5 bases). Germline-derived CDR1 and CDR2 are MNHEY and SVGAGI. The V gene lost 6 bases and the J gene lost 1 base, with 9 bases spanning the gap. The CDR3 totals 14 residues. The CDR3 region has the DNA TGTGCCAGCAGAGACAGTATAACTAATGAAAAACTGTTTTTT. Encoded protein: CASRDSITNEKLFF.

This sequence joins TRBV19 and TRBJ1-5, with 8 nucleotides matching TRBD1. The CDR3 totals 18 residues. Unmatched junction bases numbered 8, after V lost 1 base and J lost 0 bases. Germline V gives CDR1 LNHDA, CDR2 SQIVND (reference sequence). The CDR3 here is CASSIGGQGAYSNQPQHF. Written as DNA, the CDR3 is TGTGCCAGTAGTATAGGCGGACAGGGCGCTTATAGCAATCAGCCCCAGCATTTT.

V and J are TRBV29-1 and TRBJ2-6, with D uncertain. This CDR3 comprises 14 residues. V lost 7 bases, J lost 0 bases, and 10 bases lay in between. Germline V CDR1 and CDR2: SQVTM, ANQGSEA. This chain's CDR3 is CSAAQFSGANVLTF. The CDR3 DNA reads as TGCAGCGCCGCCCAGTTCTCTGGGGCCAACGTCCTGACTTTC.

This chain connects TRBV28 to TRBJ1-2; 7 bases match TRBD1. V shed 4 bases and J 2 bases; nucleotides not matched to a gene: 16. The CDR3 sequence is 18 residues long. Germline CDR1 reads MDHEN; CDR2 reads SYDVKM. In DNA form, the CDR3 reads TGTGCCAGCAGTTCATTCGCTGTGTTTGGACAGGAGAACTATGGCTACACCTTC. It codes for CASSSFAVFGQENYGYTF.

This clone has only a few counts. V and J are TRBV28 and TRBJ2-7, with D hard to call. Germline V CDR1 and CDR2: MDHEN, SYDVKM. V dropped 5 bases and J dropped 6 bases, with 11 bases sitting between them. The CDR3 consists of 12 residues. CDR3 loop: CASSPTLAEQYF. The CDR3 DNA reads as TGTGCCAGCAGTCCTACTCTCGCCGAGCAGTACTTC. Drawing the rest from reference TRBV28 and TRBJ2-7, the complete variable domain is DVKVTQSSRYLVKRTGEKVFLECVQDMDHENMFWYRQDPGLGLRLIYFSYDVKMKEKGDIPEGYSVSREKKERFSLILESASTNQTSMYLCASSPTLAEQYFGPGTRLTVT.

The V and J genes are TRBV9 and TRBJ2-3, with 8 nucleotides matching TRBD2. From germline, CDR1 is SGDLS and CDR2 YYNGEE. J gave up 9 bases and V 5 bases, and 11 bases lay outside the gene matches. The CDR3 totals 14 residues. This CDR3 reads CASRGLDLDTTQYF. The CDR3 DNA follows: TGTGCCAGCAGGGGACTAGACCTCGACACCACGCAGTATTTT.

The rearrangement uses TRBV25-1 and TRBJ1-2; 8 nucleotides line up with TRBD1. Germline V gene lookup returns CDR1 MGHDK and CDR2 SYGVNS. V dropped 4 bases and J dropped 4; count of bases not matched to a gene: 8. The CDR3 is 15 amino acids. CDR3 region: CASSGYETGAYGYTF. CDR3 DNA sequence: TGTGCCAGCAGTGGGTACGAGACAGGGGCCTATGGCTACACCTTC.

The chain joins TRBV11-1 to TRBJ2-2, with 7 bases identical to TRBD1. J lost 4 bases, V lost 1 base, and 6 bases had no gene match. Germline V gene sequence: CDR1 SGHAT, CDR2 FQDESV (reference sequence). This CDR3 spans 16 amino acids. CDR3 region: CASSLGQGDLTGELFF. The CDR3 DNA reads TGTGCCAGCAGCTTAGGGCAGGGGGACCTCACCGGGGAGCTGTTTTTT.

The chain couples TRBV4-1 to TRBJ2-3; 8 nucleotides align to TRBD1. This CDR3 region has 15 residues. Germline CDR1 reads MGHRA; CDR2 reads YSYEKL. Unmatched junction bases numbered 4, after V lost 3 bases and J lost 2 bases. The CDR3 region has the DNA TGCGCCAGCAGCCACGGACAGGGTGTCACAGATACGCAGTATTTT. The encoded protein is CASSHGQGVTDTQYF.

The genes are TRBV5-1 and TRBJ1-4; TRBD1 matches at 7 bases. The CDR3 length is 14 residues. The V gene end was trimmed by 0 bases and the J gene end by 6 bases; junction bases not matched to a gene: 2. Germline assignment: CDR1 SGHRS and CDR2 YFSETQ. The CDR3 nucleotides read TGCGCCAGCAGCTTGGGTGGGACAGATGAAAAACTGTTTTTT. It specifies CASSLGGTDEKLFF.

The chain couples TRBV28 to TRBJ1-1; possible D gene TRBD1, 5 bases. The germline V and J ends were trimmed by 5 bases and 0 bases, with 10 bases remaining between them. CDR3 size: 14 residues. Germline CDR1 and CDR2: MDHEN and SYDVKM. CDR3 region: CASSGLTVNTEAFF. The CDR3 DNA follows: TGTGCCAGCAGTGGATTGACAGTGAACACTGAAGCTTTCTTT.

V is TRBV11-3 and J is TRBJ2-5, with TRBD1 matching 7 bases. CDR3 length: 13 residues. The V gene end was trimmed by 5 bases and the J gene end by 4 bases; junction bases not matched to a gene: 4. Looked up from germline, CDR1 is SGHNT and CDR2 is YENEEA. The CDR3 sequence is CASSRDSRETQYF. CDR3 DNA: TGTGCCAGCAGCCGGGACAGTCGAGAGACCCAGTACTTC.

This clone was counted once. The chain has TRBV29-1 and TRBJ1-1, with 8 bases lining up with TRBD1. The length of the CDR3 is 13 residues. CDR1 and CDR2 (germline): SQVTM, ANQGSEA. Germline trimming cut 4 bases from V and 4 bases from J; bases unmatched to any gene: 5. The CDR3: CSVAVQGATEAFF. CDR3 DNA: TGCAGCGTTGCGGTGCAGGGGGCCACTGAAGCTTTCTTT.

The chain uses TRBV10-1 and TRBJ2-1, with 15 bases fitting TRBD2. This CDR3 comprises 21 residues. CDR1 is WNHNN, CDR2 SYGVQD, per germline (reference sequence). V gave up 11 bases and J gave up 7 bases; unmatched junction bases: 27. CDR3 protein: CAPSPTGKGLAGGSLKNEQFF. The CDR3 DNA follows: TGCGCCCCTTCTCCAACAGGCAAAGGACTAGCGGGAGGGTCCCTTAAAAATGAGCAGTTCTTC.

V gene TRBV11-3 combines with J gene TRBJ1-1; no clear D. V lost 4 bases and J lost 2, with 5 bases in between. CDR3 size: 12 residues. Germline CDR1 SGHNT, CDR2 YENEEA. The CDR3 protein is CASSSGNTEAFF. The CDR3 DNA reads TGTGCCAGCAGCTCGGGAAACACTGAAGCTTTCTTT. The full variable domain, its missing parts supplied by reference TRBV11-3 and TRBJ1-1, is EAGVVQSPRYKIIEKKQPVAFWCNPISGHNTLYWYLQNLGQGPELLIRYENEEAVDDSQLPKDRFSAERLKGVDSTLKIQPAELGDSAVYLCASSSGNTEAFFGQGTRLTVV.

This clone showed up just once. V is TRBV10-3 and J is TRBJ1-1; 8 bases map to TRBD1. This CDR3 is 13 amino acids long. V lost 4 bases, J lost 5 bases, and 3 bases stayed unmatched. Germline CDR1 and CDR2: ENHRY and SYGVKD. In DNA form, the CDR3 reads TGTGCCATCAGTGTCAGGGGGCGGACTGAAGCTTTCTTT. Translating gives CAISVRGRTEAFF.

This clone was observed a handful of times. This chain uses TRBV9 with TRBJ1-1, with 7 nucleotides matching TRBD1. Germline V CDR1 and CDR2: SGDLS, YYNGEE. The CDR3 totals 14 residues. The ends lost 2 bases at V and 6 bases at J; junction bases unmatched: 7. As DNA, the CDR3 is TGTGCCAGCAGCGTGTCCGGGCAGGGGGCTGAAGCTTTCTTT. Encoded protein: CASSVSGQGAEAFF.

The genes are TRBV19 and TRBJ2-7; no reliable D call. The CDR3 spans 12 residues. The V and J ends lost 3 bases and 4 bases respectively, with 7 bases between them. Germline CDR1 is LNHDA and CDR2 is SQIVND (reference sequence). The CDR3 sequence: CASSMLGYEQYF. In DNA form, the CDR3 reads TGTGCCAGTAGTATGCTCGGGTACGAGCAGTACTTC.

V usage is TRBV6-5 and J usage is TRBJ2-3; TRBD1 is a possible D gene (6 bases). The germline V and J ends were trimmed by 4 bases and 4 bases, with 15 bases remaining between them. CDR1 and CDR2 (germline): MNHEY, SVGAGI. The CDR3 runs 15 residues. The CDR3 here is CASSWQQGRADTQYF. The CDR3 bases are TGTGCCAGCAGTTGGCAACAGGGAAGGGCAGATACGCAGTATTTT.

This sequence joins TRBV19 and TRBJ1-1; D is unresolved. The germline CDR1 and CDR2 sequences are LNHDA and SQIVND (reference sequence). V was clipped by 5 bases and J by 0 bases, with 7 bases between them. The CDR3 length is 13 residues. CDR3 nucleotides: TGTGCCAGTAGTTGGCTGATGAACACTGAAGCTTTCTTT. It encodes CASSWLMNTEAFF.

The chain employs TRBV4-3 and TRBJ2-4; TRBD1 matches at 9 bases. The J segment lost 12 bases and the V segment lost 1 base, leaving 16 bases of the junction unmatched. The CDR3 sequence is 17 residues long. CDR1 and CDR2 from the germline V gene are LGHNA and YSLEER. The CDR3 here is CASSQVRPGQGGVSQYF. CDR3 sequence (DNA): TGCGCCAGCAGCCAAGTTCGCCCGGGACAGGGAGGAGTATCTCAGTACTTC.